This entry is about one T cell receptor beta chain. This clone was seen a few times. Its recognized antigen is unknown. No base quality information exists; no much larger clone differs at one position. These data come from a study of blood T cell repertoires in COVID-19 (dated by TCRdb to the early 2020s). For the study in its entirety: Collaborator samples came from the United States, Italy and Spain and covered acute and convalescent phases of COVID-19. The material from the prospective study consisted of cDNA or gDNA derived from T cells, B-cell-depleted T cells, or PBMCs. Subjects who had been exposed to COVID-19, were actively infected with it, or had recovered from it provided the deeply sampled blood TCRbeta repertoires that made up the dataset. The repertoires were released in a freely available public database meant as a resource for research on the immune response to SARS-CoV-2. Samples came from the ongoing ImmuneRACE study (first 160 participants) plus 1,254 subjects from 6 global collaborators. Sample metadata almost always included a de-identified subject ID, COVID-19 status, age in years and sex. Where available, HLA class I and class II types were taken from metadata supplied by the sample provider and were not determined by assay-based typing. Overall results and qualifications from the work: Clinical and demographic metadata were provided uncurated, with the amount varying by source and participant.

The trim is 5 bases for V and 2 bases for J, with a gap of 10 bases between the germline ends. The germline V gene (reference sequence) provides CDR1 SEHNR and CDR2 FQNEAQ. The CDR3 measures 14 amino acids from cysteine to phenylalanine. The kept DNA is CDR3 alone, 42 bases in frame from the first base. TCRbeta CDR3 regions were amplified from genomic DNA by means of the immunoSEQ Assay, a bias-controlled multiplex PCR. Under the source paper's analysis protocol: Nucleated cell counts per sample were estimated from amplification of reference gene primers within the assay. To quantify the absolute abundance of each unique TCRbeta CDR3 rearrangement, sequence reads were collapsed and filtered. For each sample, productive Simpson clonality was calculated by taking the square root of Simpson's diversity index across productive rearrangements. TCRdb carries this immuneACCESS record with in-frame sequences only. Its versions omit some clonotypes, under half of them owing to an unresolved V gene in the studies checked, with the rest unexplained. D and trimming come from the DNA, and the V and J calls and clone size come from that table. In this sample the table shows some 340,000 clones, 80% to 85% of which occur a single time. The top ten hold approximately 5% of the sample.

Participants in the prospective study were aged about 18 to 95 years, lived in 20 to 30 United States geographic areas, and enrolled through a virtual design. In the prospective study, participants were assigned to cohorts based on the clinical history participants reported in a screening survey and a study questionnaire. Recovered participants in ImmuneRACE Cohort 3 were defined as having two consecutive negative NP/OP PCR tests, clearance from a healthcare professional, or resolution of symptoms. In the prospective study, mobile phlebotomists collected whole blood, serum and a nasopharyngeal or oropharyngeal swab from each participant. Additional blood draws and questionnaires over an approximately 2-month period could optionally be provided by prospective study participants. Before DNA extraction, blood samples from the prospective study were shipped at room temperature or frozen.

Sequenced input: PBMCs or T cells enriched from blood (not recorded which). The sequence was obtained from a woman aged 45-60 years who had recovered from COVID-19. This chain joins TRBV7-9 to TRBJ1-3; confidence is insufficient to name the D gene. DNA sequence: TGTGCCAGCAGCCTCAGGAGGGCTGGAAACACCATATATTTT. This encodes CASSLRRAGNTIYF.